The subject of this entry is one TCR beta chain. Use of 60 Vbeta and 13 Jbeta primers characterized the PCR. Sequencing was performed with immunoSEQ multiplex PCR; in TCRdb, only in-frame clones are kept and a portion is missing. This table holds around 300,000 clones, about 66% found once. This sample was taken from a study of cytomegalovirus exposure and HLA in healthy donors. Looked up from germline, CDR1 is SGHNT and CDR2 is YYREEE (reference sequence). This CDR3 has 16 residues. V was pared by 0 bases and J by 3 bases, with 13 bases between. Sequencing was carried out using PBMCs. The sequence derives from a female donor in good health and CMV-seronegative. V usage is TRBV5-4 and J usage is TRBJ1-5; D is unclear. CDR3 sequence reads: CASSLAGRGPNQPQHF. DNA for the CDR3: TGTGCCAGCAGCTTGGCCGGGAGAGGGCCCAATCAGCCCCAGCATTTT.